This T cell receptor beta chain stems from a study of identical twins. This CDR3 spans 14 amino acids. Trimming left V 2 bases short and J 3 bases short, with 11 bases between. Per the germline V gene, CDR1 is MNHEY and CDR2 is SMNVEV (reference sequence). TCRdb re-derived calls from the 5' RACE reads in MiXCR, one entry per CDR3 protein. This table holds 300,000 or so distinct CDR3 sequences, roughly 10% found once. These data are also associated with another study on yellow fever vaccine responses in identical twins.

Sequenced: CD8+ T cells sorted from blood. The J gene is TRBJ2-7, the V gene TRBV27; D unresolved. The TCR comes from a woman between 18 and 30 years old in good health. In DNA form, the CDR3 reads TGTGCCAGCAGTTTAGATGGCAGATTCTACGAGCAGTACTTC. It translates to CASSLDGRFYEQYF.